This passage covers 14 T cell receptor beta chains from one sample sequenced in a study of cytomegalovirus exposure and HLA in healthy donors. Both 60 Vbeta primers and 13 Jbeta primers went into the PCR. The repertoire was sequenced with immunoSEQ multiplex PCR; TCRdb's copy has only in-frame clones and lacks some. The top ten clones hold over 13% of a sample with around 150,000 clones, roughly 80% of them seen once. Source material: PBMCs. The receptors derive from a woman aged 40-49 years in good health and CMV-seronegative.

This rearrangement joins TRBV6-5 to TRBJ1-4, with no clear D. Trimming took 5 bases from V and 5 from J, leaving 15 bases between them. Germline lookup yields CDR1 MNHEY and CDR2 SVGAGI. CDR3 size: 15 residues. CDR3 coding DNA: TGTGCCAGCAGTGCCCGGGCGGCGGGGAATGAAAAACTGTTTTTT. Amino acids: CASSARAAGNEKLFF.

The chain employs TRBV5-1 and TRBJ2-1; TRBD2 is a possible D gene (5 bases). V lost 4 bases, J lost 0 bases, and 14 bases lay in between. The CDR3 runs to 16 residues. Germline CDR1 is SGHRS and CDR2 is YFSETQ. Here the CDR3 reads CASSAGLELSYNEQFF. The CDR3 DNA sequence: TGCGCCAGCAGCGCTGGACTCGAACTCTCCTACAATGAGCAGTTCTTC. Based on the CDR3 plus reference TRBV5-1 and TRBJ2-1, the full variable domain is KAGVTQTPRYLIKTRGQQVTLSCSPISGHRSVSWYQQTPGQGLQFLFEYFSETQRNKGNFPGRFSGRQFSNSRSEMNVSTLELGDSALYLCASSAGLELSYNEQFFGPGTRLTVL.

V is TRBV20-1 and J is TRBJ2-1, with a possible D match to TRBD2 (5 bases). The CDR3 length is 11 residues. V was pared by 4 bases and J by 13 bases, with 14 bases between. Germline lookup yields CDR1 DFQATT and CDR2 SNEGSKA (reference sequence). The CDR3 region has the DNA TGCAGTGCTAATGGGGAGAGAGATCAGTTCTTC. Amino acids: CSANGERDQFF.

The chain recombines TRBV2 with TRBJ1-3; TRBD1 might be the D (6 bases). In germline, CDR1 is SNHLY, CDR2 FYNNEI. Trimming left V 8 bases short and J 2 bases short, with 16 bases between. The CDR3 is 15 residues long. DNA of the CDR3: TGTGCCAGCCTCTCACAGGGTTGGCCTGGAAACACCATATATTTT. This translates into CASLSQGWPGNTIYF.

In its sample, this clone was seen a few times. V gene TRBV4-3 combines with J gene TRBJ1-4; no definite D call. The CDR3 is made up of 14 amino acids. The ends were cut back, 1 base at V and 6 bases at J, with 9 bases in the middle. Germline CDR1 and CDR2: LGHNA and YSLEER. The DNA of the CDR3 is TGCGCCAGCAGCCAAGTTTTGAGGGATGAAAAACTGTTTTTT. This gives the protein CASSQVLRDEKLFF.

Comment on this clone: The junction does not match germline at one end; this may be a read error. The CDR3 spells CASSLKGLASF. CDR3 in DNA: TGTGCCAGCAGCTTGAAGGGACTAGCGTCCTTC. The V gene is TRBV5-6, the J gene TRBJ2-4; 10 positions agree with TRBD2. Germline V gene data show CDR1 as SGHDT and CDR2 as YYEEEE. The length of the CDR3 is 11 residues.

The count of this clone is one. J is TRBJ1-2 and V is TRBV28; 7 nucleotides agree with TRBD1. V gave up 5 bases and J gave up 4 bases; unmatched junction bases: 16. This CDR3 region has 17 residues. In germline, CDR1 is MDHEN, CDR2 SYDVKM. In nucleotides, the CDR3 is TGTGCCAGCAGTCCACCCGGAGGGGGCGAACCCGCCTATGGCTACACCTTC. Encoded protein: CASSPPGGGEPAYGYTF.

This chain links TRBV6-6 with TRBJ2-1; perhaps TRBD1 as D (6 bases). Germline V lookup: CDR1 MNHNY, CDR2 SVGAGI (reference sequence). The V end was cut by 2 bases, the J end by 10 bases, with 9 bases between. The CDR3 is 12 amino acids. The CDR3 DNA follows: TGTGCCAGCAGTTACCCTGGACAGGAGCAGTTCTTC. Amino acids: CASSYPGQEQFF.

J is TRBJ2-4 and V is TRBV7-2; D is undetermined. V lost 3 bases and J lost 0, with 6 bases in between. Germline V gene sequence: CDR1 SGHTA, CDR2 FQGNSA. The CDR3 loop spans 14 amino acids. CDR3 region: CASSFIRAKNIQYF. The DNA of the CDR3 is TGTGCCAGCAGCTTCATTAGAGCCAAAAACATTCAGTACTTC. Combining the CDR3 with reference TRBV7-2 and TRBJ2-4 gives the whole variable domain GAGVSQSPSNKVTEKGKDVELRCDPISGHTALYWYRQSLGQGLEFLIYFQGNSAPDKSGLPSDRFSAERTGGSVSTLTIQRTQQEDSAVYLCASSFIRAKNIQYFGAGTRLSVL.

The rearrangement uses TRBV28 and TRBJ2-7, with 11 bases matching TRBD2. Germline CDR1 and CDR2: MDHEN and SYDVKM. The CDR3 is 17 residues long. Trimming cost V 6 bases and J 0 bases; bases outside gene matches: 10. The CDR3 region has the DNA TGTGCCAGCAGCAATAGCGGGGGGGCTGCGAGCTCCTACGAGCAGTACTTC. Its protein is CASSNSGGAASSYEQYF.

The chain has TRBV27 and TRBJ2-7; D unresolved. Germline assignment: CDR1 MNHEY and CDR2 SMNVEV (reference sequence). V lost 0 bases, J lost 3 bases, and 6 bases lay in between. CDR3 length equals 13 residues. The CDR3 DNA follows: TGTGCCAGCAGTTTATCTCGGAGCTACGAGCAGTACTTC. Protein: CASSLSRSYEQYF.

This clone has only one observation. V gene TRBV15 combines with J gene TRBJ1-2; 7 bases agree with TRBD1. Per the germline V gene, CDR1 is LNHNV and CDR2 is YYDKDF (reference sequence). CDR3 length equals 17 residues. Trimming took 0 bases from V and 5 from J; bases not matched to a gene: 12. The CDR3 DNA reads as TGTGCCACCAGCAGAGATCGAGGGGGCCAGCCGGGGTATGGCTACACCTTC. It yields the protein CATSRDRGGQPGYGYTF.

The V gene is TRBV10-3, the J gene TRBJ2-7; TRBD2 matches 8 bases. The length of the CDR3 is 15 residues. V trimming: 10 bases; J trimming: 2 bases; junction bases outside the gene matches: 13. The V gene's germline CDR1 is ENHRY and CDR2 SYGVKD. CDR3 residues: CASRGGFLGTYEQYF. The CDR3 coding sequence is TGTGCCAGCCGGGGGGGTTTTCTTGGCACCTACGAGCAGTACTTC.

The V gene is TRBV10-3, the J gene TRBJ2-5; 7 bases are shared with TRBD2. Germline CDR1 and CDR2: ENHRY and SYGVKD. The CDR3 spans 15 residues. V was clipped by 3 bases and J by 4 bases; unmatched bases: 8. CDR3 sequence reads: CAISELRGRRETQYF. DNA of the CDR3: TGTGCCATCAGTGAATTGCGGGGGAGGCGAGAGACCCAGTACTTC.